This T cell receptor (beta chain) was found in a study of CD8+ T cells in alopecia areata. As to this clone: The gene names given are mouse names. The CDR3 goes on 4 residues after the read ends, and that part is filled in from the germline J gene.

Investigators isolated RNA and reverse transcribed it into cDNA to act as the sequencing template. Profiled with immunoSEQ multiplex PCR; TCRdb holds only in-frame clones, not every one. There are 270,000 or so clones in the sample, none observed a single time. A sort of pooled cutaneous lymph node cells used CD4, CD8alpha, NKG2D, NKG2ACE and other stains. The CDR3 sequence is 16 residues long. CDR1 is SNHLY and CDR2 is FYNGKV in the germline V gene (reference sequence). Losses at the gene ends were 0 bases for V and 5 bases for J; bases not matched to a gene: 4. V gene TRBV3 combines with J gene TRBJ2-1, with 10 bases matching TRBD1. This clonotype was sampled from a C3H/HeJ mouse with alopecia areata. Mouse strain MHC haplotype: H2-k. The source material was CD4+ T cells sorted from a lymph node. The sequenced part of the CDR3 DNA is TGTGCCAGCAGCTTAGCGCTAGGGACAGGGGATGCT. This translates into CASSLALGTGDA. The whole CDR3 sequence is CASSLALGTGDAEQFF. The full variable domain, its missing parts supplied by reference TRBV3 and TRBJ2-1, is GPKVLQIPSHQIIDMGQMVTLNCDPVSNHLYFYWYKQILGQQMEFLVNFYNGKVMEKSKLFKDQFSVERPDGSYFTLKIQPTALEDSAVYFCASSLALGTGDAEQFFGPGTRLTVL.